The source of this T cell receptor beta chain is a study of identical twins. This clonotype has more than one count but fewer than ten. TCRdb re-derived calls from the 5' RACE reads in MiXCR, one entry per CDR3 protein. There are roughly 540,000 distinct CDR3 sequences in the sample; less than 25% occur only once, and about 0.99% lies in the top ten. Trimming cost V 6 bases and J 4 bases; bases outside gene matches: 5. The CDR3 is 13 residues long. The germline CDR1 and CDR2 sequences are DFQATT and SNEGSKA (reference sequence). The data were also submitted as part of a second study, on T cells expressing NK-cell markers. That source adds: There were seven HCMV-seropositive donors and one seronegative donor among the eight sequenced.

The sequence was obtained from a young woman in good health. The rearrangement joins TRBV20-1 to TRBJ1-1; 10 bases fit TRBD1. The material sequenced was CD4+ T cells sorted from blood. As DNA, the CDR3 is TGCAGTGCGCGGACAGGGGGTCGCACTGAAGCTTTCTTT. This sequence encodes CSARTGGRTEAFF.